The text below deals with one T cell receptor (beta chain). Assay: immunoSEQ multiplex PCR; the TCRdb copy retains only in-frame clones and omits some. The data contain over 200,000 clones, about 86% of them seen just once; the ten biggest clones take up approximately 9%. This sample is part of a study of blood T cell repertoires in COVID-19. The CDR3 is made up of 14 amino acids. Trimming removed 4 bases from V and 4 bases from J, with 12 bases in between. Germline V gives CDR1 SGHTS, CDR2 YDEGEE. The cohort comprised adults aged roughly 18 to 95 years residing in about two dozen US areas. Membership in each cohort depended on participant-reported clinical history.

The receptor was isolated from a woman in her forties or fifties with acute COVID-19. The material sequenced was PBMCs or T cells enriched from blood (not recorded which). The chain is built from TRBV5-8 and TRBJ2-1; tentative D call: TRBD2 (5 bases). The CDR3: CASSPPGGYNEQFF. The CDR3 DNA follows: TGTGCCAGCAGCCCCCCGGGCGGGTACAATGAGCAGTTCTTC.